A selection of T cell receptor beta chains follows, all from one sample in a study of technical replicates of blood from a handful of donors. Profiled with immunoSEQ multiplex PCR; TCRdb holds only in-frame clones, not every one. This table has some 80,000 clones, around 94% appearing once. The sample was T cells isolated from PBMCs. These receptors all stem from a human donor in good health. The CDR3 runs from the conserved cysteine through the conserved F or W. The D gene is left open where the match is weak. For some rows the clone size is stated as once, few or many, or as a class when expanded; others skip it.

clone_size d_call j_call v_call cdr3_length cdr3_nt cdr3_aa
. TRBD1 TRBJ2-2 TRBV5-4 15 TGTGCCAGCAGCTCCGGGACAGGGAACACCGGGGAGCTGTTTTTT CASSSGTGNTGELFF
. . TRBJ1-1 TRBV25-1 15 TGTGCCAGCCGGGGGGACCGCGACATGAACACTGAAGCTTTCTTT CASRGDRDMNTEAFF
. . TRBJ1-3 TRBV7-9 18 TGTGCCAGCAGCCCTCCGTTATCTAGGACAAACTCTGGAAACACCATATATTTT CASSPPLSRTNSGNTIYF
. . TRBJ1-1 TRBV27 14 TGTGCCAGCAGTTTATCGAACAGCCTGGCTGAAGCTTTCTTT CASSLSNSLAEAFF
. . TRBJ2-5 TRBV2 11 TGTGCCACCTCAGGACAAGAGACCCAGTACTTC CATSGQETQYF
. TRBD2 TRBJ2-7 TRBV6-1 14 TGTGCCAGCAGTGAAGTAGCGGGAAACTACGAGCAGTACTTC CASSEVAGNYEQYF
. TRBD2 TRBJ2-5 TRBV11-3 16 TGTGCCAGCAGCTTAGGCTTCCGGGAGGGTCAAGAGACCCAGTACTTC CASSLGFREGQETQYF
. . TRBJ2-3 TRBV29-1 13 TGCAGCGTAGAAGACAGGTCCACAGATACGCAGTATTTT CSVEDRSTDTQYF
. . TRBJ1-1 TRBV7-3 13 TGTGCCAGCAGCCCCCAGGGCTCCACTGAAGCTTTCTTT CASSPQGSTEAFF
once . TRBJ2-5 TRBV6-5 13 TGTGCCAGCAGTTACGGAGCACGGGAGACCCAGTACTTC CASSYGARETQYF
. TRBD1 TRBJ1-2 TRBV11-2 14 TGTGCCAGCAGCCCGGGACAGGGGTACTATGGCTACACCTTC CASSPGQGYYGYTF
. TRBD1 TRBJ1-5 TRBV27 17 TGTGCCAGCAGTTTATCGTCAGGGGGTTATAGCAATCAGCCCCAGCATTTT CASSLSSGGYSNQPQHF
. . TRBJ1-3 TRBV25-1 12 TGTGCCAGCACCGAAAGCGGAAACACCATATATTTT CASTESGNTIYF
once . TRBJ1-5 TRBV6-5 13 TGTGCCAGCAGACGGACTGGCAATCAGCCCCAGCATTTT CASRRTGNQPQHF
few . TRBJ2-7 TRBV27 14 TGTGCCAGCAGTTTTAAAGGAGGTCCCTACGAGCAGTACTTC CASSFKGGPYEQYF
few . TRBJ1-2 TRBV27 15 TGTGCCAGCAGTTTTCGGGACACCAAACTCTATGGCTACACCTTC CASSFRDTKLYGYTF
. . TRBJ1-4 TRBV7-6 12 TGTGCCAGCAGCCTGACTAATGAAAAACTGTTTTTT CASSLTNEKLFF
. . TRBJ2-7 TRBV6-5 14 TGTGCCAGCAACTCAGGGGGGTTTGACTACGAGCAGTACTTC CASNSGGFDYEQYF
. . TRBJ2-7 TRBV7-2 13 TGTGCCAGCAGCTTTAGCTTCTCCTACGAGCAGTACTTC CASSFSFSYEQYF
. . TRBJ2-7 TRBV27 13 TGTGCCAGCGCTGGGGGCAGGTCCTACGAGCAGTACTTC CASAGGRSYEQYF
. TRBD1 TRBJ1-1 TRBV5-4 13 TGTGCCAGCAGCTTGGCAGGGGGGCCTGAAGCTTTCTTT CASSLAGGPEAFF
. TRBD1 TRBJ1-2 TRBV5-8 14 TGTGCCAGCAGCCCGCAGGGGGCTAACTATGGCTACACCTTC CASSPQGANYGYTF
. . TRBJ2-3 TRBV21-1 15 TGTGCCAGCAGCGAGAGGACAGGGGGCACAGATACGCAGTATTTT CASSERTGGTDTQYF
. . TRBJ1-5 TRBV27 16 TGTGCCAGCAGTGAAGAGGGGAGGCATAGCAATCAGCCCCAGCATTTT CASSEEGRHSNQPQHF
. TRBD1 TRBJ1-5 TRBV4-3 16 TGCGCCAGCAGCCAAGATCGCGACAGGGGGACTCAGCCCCAGCATTTT CASSQDRDRGTQPQHF
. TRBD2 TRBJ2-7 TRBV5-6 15 TGTGCCAGCAGCTTGTTCGCTAGCGGGAGTGGCGAGCAGTACTTC CASSLFASGSGEQYF
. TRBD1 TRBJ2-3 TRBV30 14 TGTGCCTGGGATCGGACAGGGGGCTCAGATACGCAGTATTTT CAWDRTGGSDTQYF
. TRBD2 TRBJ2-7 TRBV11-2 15 TGTGCCAGCAGCCACCTTCGCGGGAGTATGCGTGAGCAGTACTTC CASSHLRGSMREQYF
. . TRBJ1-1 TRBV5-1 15 TGCGCCAGCAGCGCCTACAGGGATCCTGAAACTGAAGCTTTCTTT CASSAYRDPETEAFF
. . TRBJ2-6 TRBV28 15 TGTGCCAGCAGTAAGCCCCGAGGAGGGGCCAACGTCCTGACTTTC CASSKPRGGANVLTF
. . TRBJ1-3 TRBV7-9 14 TGTGCCAGCAGCTTACAGATCTCTGGAAACACCATATATTTT CASSLQISGNTIYF
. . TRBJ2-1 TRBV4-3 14 TGCGCCAGCAGCCAAGGCTGGGGGACTAATGAGCAGTTCTTC CASSQGWGTNEQFF
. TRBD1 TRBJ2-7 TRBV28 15 TGTGCCAGCAGCTTACCTAGGGACAGGTCCTACGAGCAGTACTTC CASSLPRDRSYEQYF
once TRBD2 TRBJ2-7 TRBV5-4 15 TGTGCCAGCAGCAGTTTCCAGCGTCCGGGAGGCGAGCAGTACTTC CASSSFQRPGGEQYF
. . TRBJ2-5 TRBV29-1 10 TGCAGCGTTGAACGAGAGACCCAGTACTTC CSVERETQYF
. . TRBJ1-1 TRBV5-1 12 TGCGCCAGCAGGATTACGGACACTGAAGCTTTCTTT CASRITDTEAFF
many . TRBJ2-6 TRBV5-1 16 TGCGCCAGCAGCTTGAATGGGGGCATGGTGGCCAACGTCCTGACTTTC CASSLNGGMVANVLTF
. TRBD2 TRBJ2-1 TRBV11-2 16 TGTGCCAGCAGCTTTTTATTAGCGGGAGTTCTAGATGAGCAGTTCTTC CASSFLLAGVLDEQFF
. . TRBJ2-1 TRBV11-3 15 TGTGCCAGCAGCGCCATACTAGCTTCATACAATGAGCAGTTCTTC CASSAILASYNEQFF
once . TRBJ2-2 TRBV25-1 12 TGTGCCAGCAGTGTACTACACGGGGAGCTGTTTTTT CASSVLHGELFF
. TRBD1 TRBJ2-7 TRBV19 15 TGTGCCAGTAGCCCATCCGGGACAGGTATCTACGAGCAGTACTTC CASSPSGTGIYEQYF
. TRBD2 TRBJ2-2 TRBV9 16 TGTGCCAGCAGCGCCCTAGCGGGCGGGGCCACCGGGGAGCTGTTTTTT CASSALAGGATGELFF
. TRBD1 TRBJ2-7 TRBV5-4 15 TGTGCCAGCAGCCGAGGACAGGGAACCCATTACGAGCAGTACTTC CASSRGQGTHYEQYF
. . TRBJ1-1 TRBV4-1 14 TGCGCCAGCAGCGTACAGGGTTTGGGGACTGAAGCTTTCTTT CASSVQGLGTEAFF
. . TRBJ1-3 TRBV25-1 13 TGTGCCACCGGACAGCTCTCTGGAAACACCATATATTTT CATGQLSGNTIYF
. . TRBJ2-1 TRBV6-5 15 TGTGCCAGCAGTTGGGGGACCGGGGGTCGTAATGAGCAGTTCTTC CASSWGTGGRNEQFF
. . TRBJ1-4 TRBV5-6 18 TGTGCCAGCAGCTTGGTCAGCGTCAGCGACTTGGATAATGAAAAACTGTTTTTT CASSLVSVSDLDNEKLFF
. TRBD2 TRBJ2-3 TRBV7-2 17 TGTGCCAGCAGCTTAGGCGGACTAGCGTTTTCAGGAGATACGCAGTATTTT CASSLGGLAFSGDTQYF
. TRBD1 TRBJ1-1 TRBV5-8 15 TGTGCCAGCAGCCCAGGGACAGGGGGAGCCGCTGAAGCTTTCTTT CASSPGTGGAAEAFF
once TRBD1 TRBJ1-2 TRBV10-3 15 TGTGCCATCAGTATAGACAGGGTAGGAAACTATGGCTACACCTTC CAISIDRVGNYGYTF
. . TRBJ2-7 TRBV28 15 TGTGCCAGCAGACCATTATTGGACAGCCACTACGAGCAGTACTTC CASRPLLDSHYEQYF
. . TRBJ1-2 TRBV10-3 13 TGTGCCATCACAGAACAGATAGGCTATGGCTACACCTTC CAITEQIGYGYTF
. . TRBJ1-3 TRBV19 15 TGTGCCAGTAGCCCCTTCTCAGGGGCTGGAAACACCATATATTTT CASSPFSGAGNTIYF
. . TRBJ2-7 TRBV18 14 TGTGCCAGCTCACCACAGGACACAGCCTACGAGCAGTACTTC CASSPQDTAYEQYF